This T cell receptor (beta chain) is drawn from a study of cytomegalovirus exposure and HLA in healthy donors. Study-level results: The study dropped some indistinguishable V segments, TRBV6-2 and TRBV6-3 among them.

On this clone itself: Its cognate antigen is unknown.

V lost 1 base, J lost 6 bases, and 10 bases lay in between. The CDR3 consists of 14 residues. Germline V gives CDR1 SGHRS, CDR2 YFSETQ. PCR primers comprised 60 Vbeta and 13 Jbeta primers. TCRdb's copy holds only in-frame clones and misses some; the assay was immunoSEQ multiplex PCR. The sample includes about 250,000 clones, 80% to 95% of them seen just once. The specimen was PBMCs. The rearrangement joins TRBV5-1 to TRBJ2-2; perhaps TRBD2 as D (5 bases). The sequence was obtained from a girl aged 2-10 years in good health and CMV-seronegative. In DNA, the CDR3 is TGCGCCAGCAGCTTGACCCTAGCTCCCGGGGAGCTGTTTTTT. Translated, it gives CASSLTLAPGELFF.